Following are 31 T cell receptor beta chains from one sample sequenced in a study of T cell responses to AZD1222 COVID-19 vaccine. TCRdb's table, derived via immunoSEQ multiplex PCR, lists solely in-frame clones and lacks some. This table has 100,000 or so clones, roughly 84% appearing once. The sample here was peripheral blood, taken on day 0 of AZD1222 vaccination. These receptors all stem from an adult in good health.

A word on this clone: Other DNA sequences in this specimen translate into the identical CDR3. The chain is built from TRBV28 and TRBJ1-1; D may be TRBD1 (6 bases). The CDR3 has 12 amino acids. Germline CDR1 and CDR2: MDHEN and SYDVKM. The ends were cut back, 3 bases at V and 8 bases at J, with 10 bases in the middle. CDR3 sequence reads: CASSLLGTEAFF. The DNA for the CDR3 is TGTGCCAGCAGTTTGTTGGGGACAGAAGCTTTCTTT. The whole variable domain, remainder taken from reference TRBV28 and TRBJ1-1, is DVKVTQSSRYLVKRTGEKVFLECVQDMDHENMFWYRQDPGLGLRLIYFSYDVKMKEKGDIPEGYSVSREKKERFSLILESASTNQTSMYLCASSLLGTEAFFGQGTRLTVV.

The rearrangement uses TRBV27 and TRBJ1-5; tentatively, D is TRBD1 (6 bases). In germline, CDR1 is MNHEY, CDR2 SMNVEV (reference sequence). V was pared by 0 bases and J by 4 bases, with 10 bases between. CDR3 size: 15 residues. The CDR3 DNA reads TGTGCCAGCAGTTTATCTGGGACAAGGAATCAGCCCCAGCATTTT. As protein: CASSLSGTRNQPQHF.

This clone was observed a handful of times. The V gene is TRBV5-1, the J gene TRBJ1-4; D might be TRBD1 (5 bases). V was trimmed by 7 bases and J by 5 bases, leaving 15 bases between them. Germline lookup yields CDR1 SGHRS and CDR2 YFSETQ. CDR3 length: 14 residues. CDR3 region: CASGYAGMNEKLFF. In DNA, the CDR3 is TGCGCCAGCGGATATGCAGGGATGAATGAAAAACTGTTTTTT.

V is TRBV28 and J is TRBJ1-5; D call uncertain. From germline, CDR1 is MDHEN and CDR2 SYDVKM. Trimming stripped 6 bases from V and 5 bases from J, with 14 bases between. CDR3 length equals 14 residues. The CDR3 bases are TGTGCCAGCAGCTGGGGAGTGGAGCATCAGCCCCAGCATTTT. It codes for CASSWGVEHQPQHF. Full variable domain (remainder filled in from reference TRBV28 and TRBJ1-5): DVKVTQSSRYLVKRTGEKVFLECVQDMDHENMFWYRQDPGLGLRLIYFSYDVKMKEKGDIPEGYSVSREKKERFSLILESASTNQTSMYLCASSWGVEHQPQHFGDGTRLSIL.

This clone is a singleton in its sample. The J gene is TRBJ2-1, the V gene TRBV5-5; 7 nucleotides line up with TRBD2. This CDR3 spans 15 amino acids. The V and J ends lost 7 bases and 5 bases, in that order; junction bases with no gene match: 12. Germline V gene sequence: CDR1 SGHKS, CDR2 YYEKEE (reference sequence). The CDR3 DNA reads as TGTGCCAGCTTGGGCCGCGGGAGTTGGGACAATGAGCAGTTCTTC. It yields the protein CASLGRGSWDNEQFF.

The chain links TRBV18 to TRBJ2-1; possibly TRBD2 for D (5 bases). Germline-derived CDR1 and CDR2 are KGHSH and LQKENI. This CDR3 is 14 amino acids long. V lost 2 bases and J lost 5, with 10 bases in between. The CDR3 protein is CASSPVNGNNEQFF. The CDR3 nucleotides are TGTGCCAGCTCACCAGTCAACGGGAACAATGAGCAGTTCTTC.

This clone was counted a single time. The rearrangement joins TRBV23-1 to TRBJ2-3; possibly TRBD1 or TRBD2 for D (6 bases each). TRBV23-1 is assigned to the ORF class and has an uncertain function. The CDR3 runs to 15 residues. V lost 3 bases to trimming and J lost 2 bases, with 12 bases between them. The CDR3 protein is CASSHVRGATDTQYF. The CDR3 bases are TGCGCCAGCAGTCACGTAAGGGGGGCCACAGATACGCAGTATTTT.

The chain recombines TRBV2 with TRBJ2-2; no reliable D call. CDR3 length: 13 amino acids. From germline, CDR1 is SNHLY and CDR2 FYNNEI. V was cut by 4 bases and J by 1 base, with 4 bases left in between. CDR3 residues: CASSVKNTGELFF. The CDR3 nucleotides read TGTGCCAGCAGTGTTAAGAACACCGGGGAGCTGTTTTTT. Based on the CDR3 plus reference TRBV2 and TRBJ2-2, the full variable domain is EPEVTQTPSHQVTQMGQEVILRCVPISNHLYFYWYRQILGQKVEFLVSFYNNEISEKSEIFDDQFSVERPDGSNFTLKIRSTKLEDSAMYFCASSVKNTGELFFGEGSRLTVL.

This chain joins TRBV10-3 and TRBJ1-5, with D unresolved. The germline V and J ends were trimmed by 3 bases and 5 bases, with 11 bases remaining between them. The CDR3 has 14 amino acids. Germline CDR1 and CDR2: ENHRY and SYGVKD. CDR3 nucleotide sequence: TGTGCCATCAGTGAAGGGTCCTTCGATCAGCCCCAGCATTTT. Translated: CAISEGSFDQPQHF.

V usage is TRBV11-2 and J usage is TRBJ1-4, with TRBD1 identical over 8 bases. The germline V gene has CDR1 SGHAT and CDR2 FQNNGV. V shed 5 bases and J 6 bases; nucleotides not matched to a gene: 8. The CDR3 covers 15 residues. CDR3 region: CASSPVQGEDEKLFF. CDR3 in DNA: TGTGCCAGCAGCCCCGTACAGGGGGAGGATGAAAAACTGTTTTTT.

The rearrangement uses TRBV2 and TRBJ2-7; the match to TRBD1 covers 10 bases. The V gene's germline CDR1 is SNHLY and CDR2 FYNNEI. The length of the CDR3 is 16 residues. Germline trimming cut 6 bases from V and 2 bases from J; bases unmatched to any gene: 10. The CDR3 region is CASSQRDRGSTYEQYF. DNA of the CDR3: TGTGCCAGCAGCCAACGGGACAGGGGATCCACCTACGAGCAGTACTTC.

The chain carries TRBV5-4 and TRBJ1-1; perhaps TRBD1 as D (5 bases). The V end lost 3 bases, the J end lost 3 bases, and 12 bases lay between the germline ends. The CDR3 runs to 14 residues. The germline gives CDR1 SGHNT, CDR2 YYREEE (reference sequence). The CDR3 region is CASSSQGGYTEAFF. Written as DNA, the CDR3 is TGTGCCAGCAGCTCCCAGGGAGGTTACACTGAAGCTTTCTTT.

The chain couples TRBV4-3 to TRBJ1-6; D not certain. Germline assignment: CDR1 LGHNA and CDR2 YSLEER. The CDR3 contains 14 residues. Trimming took off 0 bases at V and 7 bases at J, with 7 bases between the two ends. CDR3 amino acids: CASSQDSWNSPLHF. The DNA of the CDR3 is TGCGCCAGCAGCCAAGATAGTTGGAATTCACCCCTCCACTTT.

The chain employs TRBV18 and TRBJ2-1; 9 bases match TRBD2. The CDR3 is 16 amino acids. The V and J ends lost 4 bases and 6 bases, in that order; junction bases with no gene match: 10. Germline values: CDR1 KGHSH, CDR2 LQKENI. In nucleotides, the CDR3 is TGTGCCAGCTCACTCGGTAGCGGGAGTCCCCTCAATGAGCAGTTCTTC. This translates into CASSLGSGSPLNEQFF.

The gene calls are TRBV29-1 and TRBJ1-1; tentative D call: TRBD1 (5 bases). Germline CDR1 is SQVTM and CDR2 is ANQGSEA. CDR3 length: 13 amino acids. Trimming stripped 5 bases from V and 4 bases from J, with 14 bases between. The CDR3 region has the DNA TGCAGCGTTAGTGGGGCAGTGGGCACTGAAGCTTTCTTT. Encoded protein: CSVSGAVGTEAFF.

The V gene is TRBV7-3, the J gene TRBJ1-3; D ambiguous. Trimming left V 5 bases short and J 0 bases short, with 5 bases between. The CDR3 is 13 residues long. Germline V gene data show CDR1 as SGHTA and CDR2 as FQGTGA. The CDR3 region is CASSPSSGNTIYF. The CDR3 coding sequence is TGTGCCAGCAGCCCGAGCTCTGGAAACACCATATATTTT.

This clone occurred once. V gene TRBV27 combines with J gene TRBJ2-3; 9 bases match TRBD2. This CDR3 has 16 amino acids. Unmatched junction bases numbered 5, after V lost 2 bases and J lost 2 bases. Germline CDR1 and CDR2: MNHEY and SMNVEV (reference sequence). CDR3 nucleotides: TGTGCCAGCAGTTTAGCGGGAGGGGGGGACACAGATACGCAGTATTTT. Its protein is CASSLAGGGDTDTQYF.

The chain employs TRBV25-1 and TRBJ1-5, with D possibly matching TRBD1 (5 bases). V was trimmed by 5 bases and J by 8 bases, leaving 16 bases between them. The CDR3 covers 14 residues. CDR1 MGHDK and CDR2 SYGVNS come from the germline V gene. CDR3 DNA sequence: TGTGCCAGCAGTCGGGGCAGGGATAGCAAGCCCCAGCATTTT. Amino acids: CASSRGRDSKPQHF.

The V and J genes are TRBV20-1 and TRBJ2-7; the D gene is possibly TRBD1 (5 bases). Deletions cut 3 bases from V and 4 bases from J, with 13 bases between. Germline values: CDR1 DFQATT, CDR2 SNEGSKA (reference sequence). The CDR3 is 13 amino acids. The CDR3: CSASRSQGYEQYF. The DNA for the CDR3 is TGCAGTGCTAGTAGGAGTCAGGGATACGAGCAGTACTTC.

This sequence joins TRBV29-1 and TRBJ1-5; D not resolved. V was pared by 5 bases and J by 0 bases, with 11 bases between. Germline CDR1 and CDR2: SQVTM and ANQGSEA. This CDR3 has 14 amino acids. CDR3 residues: CSVSSGDSNQPQHF. The CDR3 coding sequence is TGCAGCGTTAGTTCAGGAGATAGCAATCAGCCCCAGCATTTT.

J is TRBJ2-3 and V is TRBV28; 10 bases fit TRBD2. Per the germline V gene, CDR1 is MDHEN and CDR2 is SYDVKM. The J segment lost 6 bases and the V segment lost 3 bases, leaving 12 bases of the junction unmatched. The CDR3 has 17 amino acids. The CDR3, as DNA: TGTGCCAGCAGTTTGTTGGCTAGCGGGAGAAAAAGCGATACGCAGTATTTT. It is translated as CASSLLASGRKSDTQYF. Filled out from reference TRBV28 and TRBJ2-3, the complete variable domain reads DVKVTQSSRYLVKRTGEKVFLECVQDMDHENMFWYRQDPGLGLRLIYFSYDVKMKEKGDIPEGYSVSREKKERFSLILESASTNQTSMYLCASSLLASGRKSDTQYFGPGTRLTVL.

The chain combines TRBV5-1 with TRBJ1-1, with 7 bases aligning to TRBD1. Germline assignment: CDR1 SGHRS and CDR2 YFSETQ. The CDR3 loop spans 12 amino acids. V dropped 5 bases and J dropped 6; count of bases not matched to a gene: 4. The CDR3 protein is CASRPDRSEAFF. CDR3 coding DNA: TGCGCCAGCAGACCGGACAGGTCTGAAGCTTTCTTT.

The chain links TRBV28 to TRBJ2-5, with TRBD2 matching over 9 bases. The CDR3 totals 16 residues. Looked up from germline, CDR1 is MDHEN and CDR2 is SYDVKM. The V and J ends lost 1 base and 5 bases, in that order; junction bases with no gene match: 8. CDR3 coding DNA: TGTGCCAGCAGTTTATTCCGAGCGGGAGGTAGCGAGACCCAGTACTTC. Its protein product is CASSLFRAGGSETQYF.

The genes are TRBV4-3 and TRBJ1-5, with unresolved D. V was shortened by 3 bases and J by 0 bases, with 9 bases between the two germline ends. The CDR3 is 15 residues long. Germline-derived CDR1 and CDR2 are LGHNA and YSLEER. The CDR3 nucleotides are TGCGCCAGCAGCCAGGACCCCTATAGCAATCAGCCCCAGCATTTT. Amino acids: CASSQDPYSNQPQHF.

DNA for the CDR3: TGTGCCAGCAGTTACGCGCTAGCGGGAGGAAAAAACATTCAGTACTTC. The encoded protein is CASSYALAGGKNIQYF. J is TRBJ2-4 and V is TRBV6-2 or TRBV6-3; 11 bases fit TRBD2. Germline CDR1 and CDR2: MNHEY and SVGEGT. Germline trimming cut 2 bases from V and 4 bases from J; bases unmatched to any gene: 4. The CDR3 is 16 residues long.

The gene calls are TRBV7-8 and TRBJ2-5, with TRBD2 matching 9 bases. The CDR3 consists of 14 residues. Germline CDR1 reads SGHVS; CDR2 reads FQNEAQ. V trimming: 4 bases; J trimming: 4 bases; junction bases outside the gene matches: 4. The CDR3 nucleotides are TGTGCCAGCAGCTCGAGCGGGGGGATAGAGACCCAGTACTTC. It yields the protein CASSSSGGIETQYF.

The rearrangement uses TRBV4-3 and TRBJ1-6; D is unclear. This CDR3 has 13 residues. Germline V gives CDR1 LGHNA, CDR2 YSLEER. V was pared by 0 bases and J by 7 bases, with 4 bases between. CDR3 sequence (DNA): TGCGCCAGCAGCCAAGATCCAAATTCACCCCTCCACTTT. Its protein product is CASSQDPNSPLHF.

This sequence joins TRBV9 and TRBJ1-2; possibly TRBD1 for D (6 bases). Germline CDR1 and CDR2: SGDLS and YYNGEE. The CDR3 is made up of 15 amino acids. Deletions cut 4 bases from V and 4 bases from J, with 17 bases between. CDR3 DNA: TGTGCCAGCAGCCCAGGGGCCGGCCGGGGCTATGGCTACACCTTC. Its protein product is CASSPGAGRGYGYTF.

The chain links TRBV5-8 to TRBJ1-3; weak D call: TRBD1 (5 bases). V was clipped by 0 bases and J by 4 bases, with 14 bases between them. The CDR3 spans 16 residues. Per the germline V gene, CDR1 is SGHTS and CDR2 is YDEGEE. CDR3 amino acids: CASSLGVSGFGNTIYF. The CDR3 region has the DNA TGTGCCAGCAGCTTGGGCGTGTCAGGGTTCGGAAACACCATATATTTT.

This clone appeared a single time. The chain joins TRBV5-5 to TRBJ1-2; TRBD1 is a possible D gene (5 bases). Germline CDR1 is SGHKS and CDR2 is YYEKEE (reference sequence). CDR3 length equals 13 residues. Trimming stripped 0 bases from V and 2 bases from J, with 5 bases between. The CDR3 sequence: CASSLEGNYGYTF. DNA for the CDR3: TGTGCCAGCAGCTTGGAGGGGAACTATGGCTACACCTTC.

The chain combines TRBV7-9 with TRBJ1-1, with D possibly TRBD1 on 6 matching bases. CDR1 SEHNR and CDR2 FQNEAQ come from the germline V gene (reference sequence). The germline V and J ends were trimmed by 3 bases and 6 bases, with 14 bases remaining between them. This CDR3 contains 14 residues. CDR3 DNA sequence: TGTGCCAGCAGCTTGGGGGCCGGAAAGTCTGAAGCTTTCTTT. It yields the protein CASSLGAGKSEAFF. The entire variable domain, with the rest obtained from reference TRBV7-9 and TRBJ1-1, is as follows: DTGVSQNPRHKITKRGQNVTFRCDPISEHNRLYWYRQTLGQGPEFLTYFQNEAQLEKSRLLSDRFSAERPKGSFSTLEIQRTEQGDSAMYLCASSLGAGKSEAFFGQGTRLTVV.